This TCR beta chain is drawn from a study of CD8 T cell repertoires and HIV-1 epitope variants. Study details: Separate wells received one of Twenty-five Gag or Nef variant peptides. Separate from the cultures, 1M uncultured T cells served as baseline.

Turning to this clone: Its antigen remains unknown.

V shed 2 bases and J 5 bases; nucleotides not matched to a gene: 2. Germline CDR1 is MDHEN and CDR2 is SYDVKM. The CDR3 length is 13 residues. Clones were sequenced by immunoSEQ multiplex PCR, and TCRdb holds only the in-frame ones, with some missing. The table records several thousand clones, 66% of them present only once. J is TRBJ2-7 and V is TRBV28; TRBD1 aligns across 8 bases. The sequencing input was cultured CD8+ T cells derived from PBMCs. This sequence originates from a male donor with HIV. The CDR3 bases are TGTGCCAGCAGTTTACAGGGGGCCCACGAGCAGTACTTC. Its protein product is CASSLQGAHEQYF.